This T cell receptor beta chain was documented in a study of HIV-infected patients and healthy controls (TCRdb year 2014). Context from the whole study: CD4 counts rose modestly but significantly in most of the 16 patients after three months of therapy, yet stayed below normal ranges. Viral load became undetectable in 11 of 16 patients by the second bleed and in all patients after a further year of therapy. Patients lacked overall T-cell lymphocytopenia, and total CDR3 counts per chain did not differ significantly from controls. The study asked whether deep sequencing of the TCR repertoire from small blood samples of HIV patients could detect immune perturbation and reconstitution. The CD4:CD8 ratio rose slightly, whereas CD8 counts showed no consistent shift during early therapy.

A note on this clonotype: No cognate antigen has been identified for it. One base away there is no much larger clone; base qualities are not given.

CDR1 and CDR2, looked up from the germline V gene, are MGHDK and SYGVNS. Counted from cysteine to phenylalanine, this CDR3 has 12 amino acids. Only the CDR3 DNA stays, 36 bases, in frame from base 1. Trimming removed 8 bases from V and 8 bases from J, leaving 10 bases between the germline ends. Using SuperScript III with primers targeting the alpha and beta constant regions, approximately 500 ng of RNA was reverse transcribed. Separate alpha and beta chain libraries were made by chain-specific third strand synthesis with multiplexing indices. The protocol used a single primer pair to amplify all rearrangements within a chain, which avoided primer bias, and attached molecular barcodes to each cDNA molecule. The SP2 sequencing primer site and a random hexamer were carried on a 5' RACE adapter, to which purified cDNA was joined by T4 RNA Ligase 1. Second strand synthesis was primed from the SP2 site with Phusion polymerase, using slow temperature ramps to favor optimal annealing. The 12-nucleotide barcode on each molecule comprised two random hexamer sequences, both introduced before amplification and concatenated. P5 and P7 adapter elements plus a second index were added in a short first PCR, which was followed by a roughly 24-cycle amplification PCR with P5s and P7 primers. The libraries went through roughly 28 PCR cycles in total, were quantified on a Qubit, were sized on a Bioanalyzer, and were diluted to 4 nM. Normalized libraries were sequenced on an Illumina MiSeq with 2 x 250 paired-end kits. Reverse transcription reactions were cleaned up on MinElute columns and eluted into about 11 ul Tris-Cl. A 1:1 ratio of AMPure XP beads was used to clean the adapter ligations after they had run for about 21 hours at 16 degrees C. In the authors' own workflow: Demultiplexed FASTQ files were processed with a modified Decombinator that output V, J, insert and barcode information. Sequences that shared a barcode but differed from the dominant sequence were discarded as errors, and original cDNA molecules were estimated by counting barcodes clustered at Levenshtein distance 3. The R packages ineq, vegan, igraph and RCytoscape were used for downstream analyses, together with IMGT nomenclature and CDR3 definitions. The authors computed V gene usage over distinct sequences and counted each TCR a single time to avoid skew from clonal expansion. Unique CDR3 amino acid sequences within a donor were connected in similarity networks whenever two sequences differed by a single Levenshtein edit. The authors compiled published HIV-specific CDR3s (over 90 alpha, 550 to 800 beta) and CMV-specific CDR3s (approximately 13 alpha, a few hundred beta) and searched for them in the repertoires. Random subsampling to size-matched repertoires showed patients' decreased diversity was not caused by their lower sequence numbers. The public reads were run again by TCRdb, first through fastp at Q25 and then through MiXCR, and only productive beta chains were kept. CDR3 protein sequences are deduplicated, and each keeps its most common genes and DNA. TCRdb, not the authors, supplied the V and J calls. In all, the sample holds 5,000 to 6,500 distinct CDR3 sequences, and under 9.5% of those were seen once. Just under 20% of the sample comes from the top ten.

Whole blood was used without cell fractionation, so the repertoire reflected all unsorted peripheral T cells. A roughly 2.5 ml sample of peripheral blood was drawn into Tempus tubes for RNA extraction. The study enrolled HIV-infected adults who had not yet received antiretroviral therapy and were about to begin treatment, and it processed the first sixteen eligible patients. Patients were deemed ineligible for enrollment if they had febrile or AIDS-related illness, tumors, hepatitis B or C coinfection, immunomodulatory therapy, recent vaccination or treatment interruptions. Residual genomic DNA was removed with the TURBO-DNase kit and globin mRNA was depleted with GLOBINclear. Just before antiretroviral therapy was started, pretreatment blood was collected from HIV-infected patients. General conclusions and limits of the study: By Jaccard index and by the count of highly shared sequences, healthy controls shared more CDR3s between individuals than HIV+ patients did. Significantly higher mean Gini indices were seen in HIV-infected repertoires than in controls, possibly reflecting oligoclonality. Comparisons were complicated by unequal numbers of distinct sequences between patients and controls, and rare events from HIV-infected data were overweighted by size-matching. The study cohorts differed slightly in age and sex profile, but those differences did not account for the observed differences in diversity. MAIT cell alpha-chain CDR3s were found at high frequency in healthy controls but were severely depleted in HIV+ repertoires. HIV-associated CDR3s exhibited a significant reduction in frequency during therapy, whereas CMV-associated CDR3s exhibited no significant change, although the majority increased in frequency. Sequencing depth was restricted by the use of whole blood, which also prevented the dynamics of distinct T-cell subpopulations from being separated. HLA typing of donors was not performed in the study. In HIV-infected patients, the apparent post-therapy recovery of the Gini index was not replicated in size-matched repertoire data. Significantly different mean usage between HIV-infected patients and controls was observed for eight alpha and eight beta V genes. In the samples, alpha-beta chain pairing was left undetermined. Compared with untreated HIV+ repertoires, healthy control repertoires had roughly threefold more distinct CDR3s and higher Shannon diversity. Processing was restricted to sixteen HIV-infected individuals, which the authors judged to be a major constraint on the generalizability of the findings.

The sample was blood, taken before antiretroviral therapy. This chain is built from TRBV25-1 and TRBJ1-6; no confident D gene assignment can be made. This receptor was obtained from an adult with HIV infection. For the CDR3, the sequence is CASETHHSPLHF. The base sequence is TGTGCCAGCGAAACTCATCATTCACCCCTCCACTTT.